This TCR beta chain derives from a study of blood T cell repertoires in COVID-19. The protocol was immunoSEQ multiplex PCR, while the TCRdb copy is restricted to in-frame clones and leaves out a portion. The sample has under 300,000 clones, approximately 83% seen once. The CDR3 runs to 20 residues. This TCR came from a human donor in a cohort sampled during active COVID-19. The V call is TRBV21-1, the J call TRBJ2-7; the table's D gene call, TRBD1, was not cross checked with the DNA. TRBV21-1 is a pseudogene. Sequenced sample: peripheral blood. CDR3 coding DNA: TGTGCCAGCAGACTACCGGGACAGGGGTCGTTCTATGAGTCCCTCTACGAGCAGTACTTC. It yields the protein CASRLPGQGSFYESLYEQYF.